One and the same sample provided the 12 T cell receptor beta chains below, sequenced in a study of high-grade serous ovarian cancer treatment subgroups (dated by TCRdb to about 2021). Tumor samples were collected prior to definitive surgery or chemotherapy. The library was prepared using the immunoSEQ multiplex PCR assay. TCRdb took over this immuneACCESS table, retaining in-frame rearrangements with V and J assigned. Such tables are incomplete; in checked studies, under half of the missing clones stem from an unresolved V gene, and the remainder is unexplained. The sample table records 4,500 or so clones; approximately 85% of these occur just once. Roughly 5% of the sample belongs to the ten largest clones. Sequenced sample: tumor tissue. The receptors originated from a human donor with high-grade serous ovarian cancer.

CDR3 coding DNA: TGTGCCAGCAGCTTAGTAACCATTCTAGCTAACTATGGCTACACCTTC. Protein product: CASSLVTILANYGYTF. The genes are TRBV13 and TRBJ1-2; D ambiguous. Germline V lookup: CDR1 PRHDT, CDR2 FYEKMQ (reference sequence). CDR3 length: 16 residues. V was trimmed by 1 base and J by 0 bases, leaving 12 bases between them.

This clone is a singleton in its sample. The CDR3 DNA sequence: TGTGCCAGCTCACCACAATCCGATGAGACCCAGTACTTC. This sequence encodes CASSPQSDETQYF. This chain connects TRBV18 to TRBJ2-5, with unresolved D. The CDR3 spans 13 residues. From germline, CDR1 is KGHSH and CDR2 LQKENI. The ends were cut back, 1 base at V and 5 bases at J, with 8 bases in the middle.

The sample holds one count of this clone. CDR3 loop: CATSRDLAGHEQYF. CDR3 nucleotides: TGTGCCACCAGCAGAGATCTGGCAGGCCACGAGCAGTACTTC. The chain uses TRBV15 and TRBJ2-7, with unresolved D. V shed 0 bases and J shed 5 bases, with 11 bases lying between them. This CDR3 contains 14 residues. Germline CDR1 and CDR2: LNHNV and YYDKDF (reference sequence).

This clone has only one observation. V is TRBV6-5 and J is TRBJ2-1, with TRBD1 as a possible D gene (6 bases). From germline, CDR1 is MNHEY and CDR2 SVGAGI. The V end was cut by 4 bases, the J end by 1 base, with 11 bases between. This CDR3 contains 15 residues. CDR3 sequence reads: CASSSRTGSYNEQFF. Here the CDR3 DNA reads TGTGCCAGCAGTTCACGAACAGGGTCCTACAATGAGCAGTTCTTC.

The chain carries TRBV27 and TRBJ1-5; D is undetermined. CDR3 size: 14 residues. Germline V gives CDR1 MNHEY, CDR2 SMNVEV (reference sequence). Trimming removed 5 bases at V and 4 bases at J, with 12 bases between. CDR3 protein: CASSNEDSNQPQHF. The CDR3 DNA reads as TGTGCCAGCAGTAACGAAGACTCGAATCAGCCCCAGCATTTT.

A few counts support this clone. The gene calls are TRBV7-2 and TRBJ1-2; TRBD1 is a possible D gene (6 bases). Germline-derived CDR1 and CDR2 are SGHTA and FQGNSA. V lost 5 bases and J lost 5, with 24 bases in between. This CDR3 has 17 amino acids. Here the CDR3 reads CASSPSRGRGEVYGYTF. The CDR3 DNA is TGTGCCAGCAGCCCATCAAGGGGGAGGGGGGAAGTATATGGCTACACCTTC.

V usage is TRBV7-6 and J usage is TRBJ1-4; D is unresolved. The germline V and J ends were trimmed by 1 base and 5 bases, with 8 bases remaining between them. Germline V gene sequence: CDR1 SGHVS, CDR2 FNYEAQ. This CDR3 has 14 residues. This CDR3 is CASSLDSGNEKLFF. CDR3 DNA sequence: TGTGCCAGCAGCTTAGACAGCGGGAATGAAAAACTGTTTTTT. Full variable domain (remainder filled in from reference TRBV7-6 and TRBJ1-4): GAGVSQSPRYKVTKRGQDVALRCDPISGHVSLYWYRQALGQGPEFLTYFNYEAQQDKSGLPNDRFSAERPEGSISTLTIQRTEQRDSAMYRCASSLDSGNEKLFFGSGTQLSVL.

The J gene is TRBJ2-7, the V gene TRBV29-1; TRBD1 agrees at 7 bases. Germline V gene sequence: CDR1 SQVTM, CDR2 ANQGSEA. There are 13 residues in the CDR3. J gave up 6 bases and V 7 bases, and 12 bases lay outside the gene matches. In DNA, the CDR3 is TGCAGCGCGCGACCGGACAGGACAGGCGAGCAGTACTTC. Protein product: CSARPDRTGEQYF.

The J gene is TRBJ2-5, the V gene TRBV30, with 8 bases identical to TRBD2. Germline V gives CDR1 GTSNPN, CDR2 SVGIG (reference sequence). The CDR3 runs 14 residues. J gave up 3 bases and V 4 bases, and 7 bases lay outside the gene matches. CDR3 amino acids: CAWNSGREEETQYF. The CDR3 coding sequence is TGTGCCTGGAATTCCGGGAGGGAAGAAGAGACCCAGTACTTC.

The V and J genes are TRBV14 and TRBJ2-1; TRBD2 might be the D (6 bases). With 5 bases removed from V and 2 bases from J, the gap between germline ends came to 10 bases. The CDR3 covers 14 residues. Germline V lookup: CDR1 SGHDN, CDR2 FVKESK. The CDR3 nucleotides read TGTGCCAGCAGCTTGGGAGGCCCCTACAATGAGCAGTTCTTC. Protein sequence: CASSLGGPYNEQFF.

This clone was observed a few times. This rearrangement joins TRBV7-3 to TRBJ1-2, with TRBD1 matching over 7 bases. The trim removed 5 bases at V and 8 bases at J, leaving 8 bases unmatched. Germline values: CDR1 SGHTA, CDR2 FQGTGA. The CDR3 runs 13 residues. CDR3 DNA sequence: TGTGCCAGCAGCCCAGGGGGAGGATACGGCTACACCTTC. Translation gives CASSPGGGYGYTF.

The chain combines TRBV6-1 with TRBJ1-1; unclear D gene. From germline, CDR1 is MNHNS and CDR2 SASEGT. V lost 1 base to trimming and J lost 1 base, with 13 bases between them. The CDR3 has 16 residues. The CDR3 DNA follows: TGTGCCAGCAGTGAAGGTTGGGAATATGGGAACACTGAAGCTTTCTTT. It is translated as CASSEGWEYGNTEAFF.